This record covers a single T cell receptor (beta chain). Antigen unknown. The data originate from a study of T cell responses to AZD1222 COVID-19 vaccine. General observations from the study: Reportedly, close to half of spike-specific TCRs are directed against unmutated variant regions. Across the whole spike, CD4 TCRs peaked at regions 160-218 and 743-854.

Trimming removed 5 bases at V and 2 bases at J, with 10 bases between. Germline-derived CDR1 and CDR2 are LNHDA and SQIVND (reference sequence). The CDR3 covers 13 residues. Sequencing used immunoSEQ multiplex PCR; TCRdb keeps in-frame clones, though not all of them. The table lists 100,000 to 150,000 clones, approximately 88% of them singletons, with 4.5% to 6% in the top ten. Sequenced material: peripheral blood, taken on day 0 of AZD1222 vaccination. The chain carries TRBV19 and TRBJ2-7; D call uncertain. This clonotype was obtained from an adult in good health. The CDR3 here is CASSPRWAYEQYF. DNA of the CDR3: TGTGCCAGTAGTCCCCGGTGGGCCTACGAGCAGTACTTC. The whole variable domain, filled in from reference TRBV19 and TRBJ2-7, reads DGGITQSPKYLFRKEGQNVTLSCEQNLNHDAMYWYRQDPGQGLRLIYYSQIVNDFQKGDIAEGYSVSREKKESFPLTVTSAQKNPTAFYLCASSPRWAYEQYFGPGTRLTVT.